This T cell receptor beta chain was sequenced during a study of beta chain features in type 1 diabetes. There are a few counts of this clone. CDR3 length: 14 amino acids. With 4 bases removed from V and 0 bases from J, the gap between germline ends came to 9 bases. In germline, CDR1 is GTSNPN, CDR2 SVGIG (reference sequence). The investigators reverse transcribed all of the isolated RNA, so they sequenced expressed TCRB transcripts. The assay was immunoSEQ multiplex PCR, and TCRdb's table has in-frame clones only and misses some. The sample shows just over 450,000 clones, approximately 30% of them seen only once.

The specimen was naive CD4+ T cells from blood. The chain employs TRBV30 and TRBJ2-2, with no clear D. This TCR came from a man aged 18 to 30 in good health. The CDR3 DNA is TGTGCCTGGACTGGAGAGGCGAACACCGGGGAGCTGTTTTTT. Protein product: CAWTGEANTGELFF.